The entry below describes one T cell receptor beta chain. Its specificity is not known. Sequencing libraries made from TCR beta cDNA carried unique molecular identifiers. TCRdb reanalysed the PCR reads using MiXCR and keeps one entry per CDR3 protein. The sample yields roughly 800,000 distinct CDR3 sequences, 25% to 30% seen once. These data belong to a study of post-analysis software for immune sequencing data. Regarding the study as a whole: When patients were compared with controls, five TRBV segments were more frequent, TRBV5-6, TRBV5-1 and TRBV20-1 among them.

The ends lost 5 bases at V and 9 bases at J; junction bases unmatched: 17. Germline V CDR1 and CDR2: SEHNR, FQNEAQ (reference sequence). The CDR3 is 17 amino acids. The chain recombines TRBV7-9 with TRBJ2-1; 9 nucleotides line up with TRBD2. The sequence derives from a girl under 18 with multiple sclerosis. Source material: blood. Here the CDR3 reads CASSTGKLAGLYSEQFF. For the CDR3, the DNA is TGTGCCAGCAGCACAGGGAAGCTAGCGGGGCTTTATAGTGAGCAGTTCTTC.